Below, 21 T cell receptor beta chains from the same sample are listed, as sequenced in a study of T-cell memory formation after mild COVID-19. Via MiXCR, TCRdb re-called the 5' RACE reads, giving one row per CDR3 protein. In the table there are about 440,000 distinct CDR3 sequences, roughly 20% of which are singletons. The sequenced sample was PBMCs or a T cell subset sorted from them (not recorded which). All receptors derive from an adult woman who had mild COVID-19 (a few samples of this study predate the infection). Cell type and time point are not known.

The chain carries TRBV27 and TRBJ1-6; 9 positions match TRBD1. This CDR3 is 17 amino acids long. Per germline, CDR1 MNHEY and CDR2 SMNVEV (reference sequence). Trimming at V came to 5 bases and at J to 7 bases, leaving 12 bases not matched to a gene. The CDR3 DNA is TGTGCCAGCAGTCTCAACCTCAGGACAGGGGTAAATTCACCCCTCCACTTT. Translation: CASSLNLRTGVNSPLHF.

V usage is TRBV7-9 and J usage is TRBJ2-2; the match to TRBD2 covers 14 bases. Germline assignment: CDR1 SEHNR and CDR2 FQNEAQ (reference sequence). CDR3 length: 17 amino acids. With V trimmed by 4 bases and J by 9 bases, 10 bases remained unmatched. The chain's CDR3 is CASSSTSGRASRRELFF. The CDR3 nucleotides are TGTGCCAGCAGCTCGACTAGCGGGAGGGCCTCTCGACGGGAGCTGTTTTTT.

This chain links TRBV18 with TRBJ1-1; the D gene is possibly TRBD1 (5 bases). This CDR3 contains 11 residues. The germline V gene encodes CDR1 KGHSH and CDR2 LQKENI. With 5 bases removed from V and 11 bases from J, the gap between germline ends came to 12 bases. CDR3 in amino acids: CASSDGTWAFF. The CDR3 DNA follows: TGTGCCAGCTCAGATGGGACTTGGGCTTTCTTT.

This clonotype was found a few times. The chain couples TRBV20-1 to TRBJ1-1; no firm D call. V was trimmed by 5 bases and J by 0 bases, leaving 7 bases between them. There are 12 residues in the CDR3. Germline lookup yields CDR1 DFQATT and CDR2 SNEGSKA (reference sequence). CDR3 sequence reads: CSALTLNTEAFF. CDR3 coding DNA: TGCAGTGCTTTGACTCTGAACACTGAAGCTTTCTTT.

V usage is TRBV6-1 and J usage is TRBJ2-3; D is perhaps TRBD1 or TRBD2 (7 bases each). Germline values: CDR1 MNHNS, CDR2 SASEGT. The CDR3 sequence is 15 residues long. The V end was cut by 10 bases, the J end by 0 bases, with 17 bases between. As DNA, the CDR3 is TGTGCCACCAGGGGGGGGGAGTTTAGCACAGATACGCAGTATTTT. This codes for CATRGGEFSTDTQYF.

This clonotype has a count of ten or more. This CDR3 is CASSDQGNTEAFF. The DNA of the CDR3 is TGCGCCAGCAGCGATCAGGGGAACACTGAAGCTTTCTTT. The rearrangement uses TRBV5-1 and TRBJ1-1; TRBD1 is a possible D gene (5 bases). CDR1 is SGHRS and CDR2 is YFSETQ in the germline V gene. CDR3 length: 13 amino acids. V lost 4 bases and J 1 base, leaving 8 bases between the germline ends.

This chain connects TRBV24-1 to TRBJ2-1; 7 bases match TRBD2. There are 14 residues in the CDR3. Looked up from germline, CDR1 is KGHDR and CDR2 is SFDVKD. V was clipped by 7 bases and J by 5 bases; unmatched bases: 7. As DNA, the CDR3 is TGTGCCACCAGCGCGCCGGGAGGACACAATGAGCAGTTCTTC. Amino acids: CATSAPGGHNEQFF.

In regard to this clonotype: Sequence at one end of the junction differs from germline and may be a read error. The chain links TRBV5-1 to TRBJ2-5; 7 bases line up with TRBD1. The CDR3 extends over 14 amino acids. CDR1 SGHRS and CDR2 YFSETQ come from the germline V gene. In DNA form, the CDR3 reads TGCGCCAGCAGCTTGGCCGACAGGGCCGAAGGGGCTTCCTTC. Encoded protein: CASSLADRAEGASF.

The chain combines TRBV7-9 with TRBJ1-1; D might be TRBD1 (5 bases). The CDR3 sequence is 14 residues long. Trimming removed 4 bases at V and 1 base at J, with 10 bases between. In germline, CDR1 is SEHNR, CDR2 FQNEAQ (reference sequence). The CDR3 DNA follows: TGTGCCAGCAGCTCCGGGACTGAGAACACTGAAGCTTTCTTT. It is translated as CASSSGTENTEAFF.

This clonotype was seen only a few times. This chain links TRBV7-9 with TRBJ1-2, with 8 nucleotides matching TRBD1. The CDR3 sequence is 18 residues long. Germline V gene data show CDR1 as SEHNR and CDR2 as FQNEAQ (reference sequence). The V segment lost 2 bases and the J segment 4 bases; nucleotides outside the gene matches: 15. CDR3 protein: CASSLRPTRDRPAYGYTF. The CDR3 nucleotides are TGTGCCAGCAGCTTACGTCCTACACGGGACAGGCCAGCCTATGGCTACACCTTC.

There are a few counts of this clonotype. This rearrangement joins TRBV11-3 to TRBJ2-2; D is unclear. The CDR3 extends over 14 amino acids. Germline lookup yields CDR1 SGHNT and CDR2 YENEEA. Trimming cost V 0 bases and J 2 bases, with 4 bases left between them. The CDR3 is CASSLERNTGELFF. CDR3 DNA: TGTGCCAGCAGCTTAGAGCGAAACACCGGGGAGCTGTTTTTT.

This clonotype was recorded a few times. The chain combines TRBV13 with TRBJ2-1; 8 bases are shared with TRBD2. V lost 4 bases and J lost 12; bases outside the gene matches: 5. CDR1 PRHDT and CDR2 FYEKMQ come from the germline V gene (reference sequence). This CDR3 region has 12 residues. CDR3: CASSSQRETQFF. In nucleotides, the CDR3 is TGTGCCAGCAGCTCCCAGCGGGAGACGCAGTTCTTC. The complete variable domain, with remaining parts taken from reference TRBV13 and TRBJ2-1, reads AAGVIQSPRHLIKEKRETATLKCYPIPRHDTVYWYQQGPGQDPQFLISFYEKMQSDKGSIPDRFSAQQFSDYHSELNMSSLELGDSALYFCASSSQRETQFFGPGTRLTVL.

The genes are TRBV7-9 and TRBJ2-3, with D perhaps TRBD2 (6 bases). The V and J ends lost 5 bases and 1 base respectively, with 16 bases between them. Germline V lookup: CDR1 SEHNR, CDR2 FQNEAQ (reference sequence). The CDR3 is 16 amino acids. The CDR3: CASSGGTPEGTDTQYF. The CDR3 DNA follows: TGTGCCAGCAGCGGAGGGACTCCCGAGGGCACAGATACGCAGTATTTT. Drawing the rest from reference TRBV7-9 and TRBJ2-3, the complete variable domain is DTGVSQNPRHKITKRGQNVTFRCDPISEHNRLYWYRQTLGQGPEFLTYFQNEAQLEKSRLLSDRFSAERPKGSFSTLEIQRTEQGDSAMYLCASSGGTPEGTDTQYFGPGTRLTVL.

This chain uses TRBV15 with TRBJ2-1; TRBD2 aligns across 11 bases. This CDR3 has 15 amino acids. The germline V gene has CDR1 LNHNV and CDR2 YYDKDF (reference sequence). After removal of 3 bases from V and 8 bases from J, the junction contained 6 bases not matched to a gene. The chain's CDR3 is CATSSGTSGGHEQFF. In DNA, the CDR3 is TGTGCCACCAGCAGCGGGACTAGCGGAGGTCATGAGCAGTTCTTC. The entire variable domain, with the rest obtained from reference TRBV15 and TRBJ2-1, is as follows: DAMVIQNPRYQVTQFGKPVTLSCSQTLNHNVMYWYQQKSSQAPKLLFHYYDKDFNNEADTPDNFQSRRPNTSFCFLDIRSPGLGDTAMYLCATSSGTSGGHEQFFGPGTRLTVL.

The V gene is TRBV27, the J gene TRBJ2-4; D is ambiguous. From germline, CDR1 is MNHEY and CDR2 SMNVEV (reference sequence). The ends were cut back, 11 bases at V and 8 bases at J, with 13 bases in the middle. The CDR3 spans 11 residues. CDR3 residues: CASGWVHIQYF. The CDR3 DNA reads TGTGCCTCCGGTTGGGTGCACATTCAGTACTTC.

The genes are TRBV9 and TRBJ2-1, with 9 bases fitting TRBD2. V was clipped by 6 bases and J by 7 bases; unmatched bases: 8. This CDR3 region has 14 residues. Germline CDR1 is SGDLS and CDR2 is YYNGEE. The chain's CDR3 is CASTPSGGMNEQFF. CDR3 bases: TGTGCCAGCACCCCAAGCGGGGGGATGAATGAGCAGTTCTTC. Looking up the rest from reference TRBV9 and TRBJ2-1 gives the full variable domain: DSGVTQTPKHLITATGQRVTLRCSPRSGDLSVYWYQQSLDQGLQFLIQYYNGEERAKGNILERFSAQQFPDLHSELNLSSLELGDSALYFCASTPSGGMNEQFFGPGTRLTVL.

This clonotype was detected only a few times. This chain uses TRBV5-1 with TRBJ2-1; D is unresolved. CDR1 and CDR2 (germline): SGHRS, YFSETQ. V was pared by 0 bases and J by 9 bases, with 10 bases between. The CDR3 totals 13 residues. In nucleotides, the CDR3 is TGCGCCAGCAGCTTGGTACCGGGCCGTGAGCAGTTCTTC. Translating it yields CASSLVPGREQFF.

This clonotype has only a few counts. This rearrangement joins TRBV5-1 to TRBJ2-2; D is possibly TRBD1 (5 bases). CDR1 and CDR2 from the germline V gene are SGHRS and YFSETQ. This CDR3 contains 14 residues. With 4 bases removed from V and 5 bases from J, the gap between germline ends came to 12 bases. CDR3 sequence reads: CASSMRQSTGELFF. As DNA, the CDR3 is TGCGCCAGCAGCATGCGACAGTCGACCGGGGAGCTGTTTTTT.

This clonotype turned up a few times. This chain links TRBV9 with TRBJ2-3; unclear D gene. Germline CDR1 and CDR2: SGDLS and YYNGEE. Between the trimmed V and J ends, which lost 0 bases and 3 bases, there was a span of 5 bases. The CDR3 sequence is 13 residues long. In nucleotides, the CDR3 is TGTGCCAGCAGCGTAGAAGCGACAGATACGCAGTATTTT. The encoded protein is CASSVEATDTQYF.

The chain combines TRBV9 with TRBJ1-3, with 11 bases fitting TRBD1. Germline V gene lookup returns CDR1 SGDLS and CDR2 YYNGEE. V lost 5 bases and J lost 3; bases outside the gene matches: 4. The CDR3 runs 15 residues. The CDR3 spells CASSWGQGVGNTIYF. The CDR3 region has the DNA TGTGCCAGCAGTTGGGGACAGGGGGTTGGAAACACCATATATTTT. The full variable domain, completed using reference TRBV9 and TRBJ1-3, is DSGVTQTPKHLITATGQRVTLRCSPRSGDLSVYWYQQSLDQGLQFLIQYYNGEERAKGNILERFSAQQFPDLHSELNLSSLELGDSALYFCASSWGQGVGNTIYFGEGSWLTVV.

This clonotype was seen more than once but under ten times. This chain joins TRBV19 and TRBJ2-7; 12 bases fit TRBD2. From germline, CDR1 is LNHDA and CDR2 SQIVND (reference sequence). The CDR3 spans 13 residues. The ends lost 9 bases at V and 2 bases at J; junction bases unmatched: 2. The CDR3 DNA is TGTGCCAGCCGGACTAGCGGGGCCTACGAGCAGTACTTC. Amino acids: CASRTSGAYEQYF.